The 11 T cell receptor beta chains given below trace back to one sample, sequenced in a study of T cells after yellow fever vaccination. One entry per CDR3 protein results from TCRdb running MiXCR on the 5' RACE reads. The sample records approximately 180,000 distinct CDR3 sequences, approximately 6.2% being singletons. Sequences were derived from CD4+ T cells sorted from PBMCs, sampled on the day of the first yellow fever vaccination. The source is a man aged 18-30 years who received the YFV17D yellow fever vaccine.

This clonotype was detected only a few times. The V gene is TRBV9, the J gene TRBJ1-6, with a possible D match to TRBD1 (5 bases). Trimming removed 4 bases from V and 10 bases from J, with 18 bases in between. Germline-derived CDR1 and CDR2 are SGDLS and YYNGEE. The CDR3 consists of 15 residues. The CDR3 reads CASSPGPRFESPLHF. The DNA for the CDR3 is TGTGCCAGCAGCCCGGGGCCTCGTTTTGAGTCACCCCTCCACTTT. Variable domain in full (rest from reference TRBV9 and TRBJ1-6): DSGVTQTPKHLITATGQRVTLRCSPRSGDLSVYWYQQSLDQGLQFLIQYYNGEERAKGNILERFSAQQFPDLHSELNLSSLELGDSALYFCASSPGPRFESPLHFGNGTRLTVT.

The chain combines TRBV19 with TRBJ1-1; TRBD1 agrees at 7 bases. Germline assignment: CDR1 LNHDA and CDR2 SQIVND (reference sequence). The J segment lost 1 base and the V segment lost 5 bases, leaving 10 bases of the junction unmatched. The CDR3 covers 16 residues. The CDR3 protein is CASSPLPGQTNTEAFF. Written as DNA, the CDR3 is TGTGCCAGTAGTCCTTTGCCGGGACAGACGAACACTGAAGCTTTCTTT.

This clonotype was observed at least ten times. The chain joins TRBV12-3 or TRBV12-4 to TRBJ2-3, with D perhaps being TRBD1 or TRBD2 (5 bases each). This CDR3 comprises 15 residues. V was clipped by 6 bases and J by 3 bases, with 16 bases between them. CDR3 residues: CASRSRDQITDTQYF. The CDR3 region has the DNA TGTGCCAGCAGAAGCAGGGACCAAATAACAGATACGCAGTATTTT.

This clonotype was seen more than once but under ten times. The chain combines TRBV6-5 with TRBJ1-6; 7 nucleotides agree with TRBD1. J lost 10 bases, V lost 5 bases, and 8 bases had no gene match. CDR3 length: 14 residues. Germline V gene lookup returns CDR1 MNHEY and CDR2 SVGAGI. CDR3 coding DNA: TGTGCCAGCAGTCCTGGACAGGTCCAATCACCCCTCCACTTT. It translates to CASSPGQVQSPLHF.

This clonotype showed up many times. The CDR3 DNA is TGTGCCAGCAGTGACGGTCAGGGAGGGCAAGAGACCCAGTACTTC. It translates to CASSDGQGGQETQYF. V is TRBV2 and J is TRBJ2-5; TRBD2 matches at 7 bases. Germline V gene sequence: CDR1 SNHLY, CDR2 FYNNEI. V gave up 3 bases and J gave up 2 bases; unmatched junction bases: 6. The CDR3 spans 15 residues.

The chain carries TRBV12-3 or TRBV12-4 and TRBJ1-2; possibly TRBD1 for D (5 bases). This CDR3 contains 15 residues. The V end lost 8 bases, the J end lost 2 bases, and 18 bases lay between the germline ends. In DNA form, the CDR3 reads TGTGCCAGCCGTGAGACAGTGGGGGGGAACTATGGCTACACCTTC. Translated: CASRETVGGNYGYTF.

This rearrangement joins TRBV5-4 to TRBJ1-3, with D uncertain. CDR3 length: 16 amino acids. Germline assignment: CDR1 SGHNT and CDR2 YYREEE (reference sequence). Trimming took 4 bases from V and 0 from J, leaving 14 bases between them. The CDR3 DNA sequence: TGTGCCAGCAGCCTCCCGGGCAGGAGCTCTGGAAACACCATATATTTT. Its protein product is CASSLPGRSSGNTIYF.

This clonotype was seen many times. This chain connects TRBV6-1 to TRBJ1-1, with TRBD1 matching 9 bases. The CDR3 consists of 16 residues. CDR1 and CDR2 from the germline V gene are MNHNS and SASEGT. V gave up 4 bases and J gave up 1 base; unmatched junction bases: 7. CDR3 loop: CASSVTGGAANTEAFF. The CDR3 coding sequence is TGTGCCAGCAGTGTAACAGGGGGCGCGGCGAACACTGAAGCTTTCTTT.

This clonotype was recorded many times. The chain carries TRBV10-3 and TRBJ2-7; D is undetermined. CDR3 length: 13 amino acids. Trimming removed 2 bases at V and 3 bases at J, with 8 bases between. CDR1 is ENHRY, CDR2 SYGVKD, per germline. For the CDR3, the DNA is TGTGCCATCAGTGAGAGGGCAGACTACGAGCAGTACGTC. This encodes CAISERADYEQYV.

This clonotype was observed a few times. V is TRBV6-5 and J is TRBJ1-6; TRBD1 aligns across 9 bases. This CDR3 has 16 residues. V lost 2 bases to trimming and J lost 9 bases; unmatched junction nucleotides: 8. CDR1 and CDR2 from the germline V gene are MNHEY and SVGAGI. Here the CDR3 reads CASSYNTQGAFSPLHF. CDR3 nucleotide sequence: TGTGCCAGCAGTTACAATACACAGGGGGCTTTTTCACCCCTCCACTTT.

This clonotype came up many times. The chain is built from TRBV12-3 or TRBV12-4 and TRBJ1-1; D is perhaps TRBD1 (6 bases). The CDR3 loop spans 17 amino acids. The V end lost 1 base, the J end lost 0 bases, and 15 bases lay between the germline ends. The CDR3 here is CASSLGATGSMNTEAFF. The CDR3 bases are TGTGCCAGCAGTTTAGGGGCAACAGGGAGCATGAACACTGAAGCTTTCTTT.